A selection of T cell receptor beta chains follows, all from one sample in a study of CD8+CD57+ T cells in acquired aplastic anemia. TCRdb processed the reads anew with MiXCR; each CDR3 protein has one entry. The data show 100,000 to 150,000 distinct CDR3 sequences, with about two fifths seen just once and about 2.6% held by the top ten. The sample comprised sorted CD4+, CD8+, or CD8+CD57+ T cells (not recorded which) from PBMCs. The receptor source for this set is a human donor with aplastic anemia. CDR3s include the opening cysteine and the closing phenylalanine or tryptophan. The D gene is left open where the match is weak.

d_call: NA; j_call: TRBJ1-2; v_call: TRBV3-1; cdr3_aa: CASSQARSSYGYTF
d_call: NA; j_call: TRBJ1-2; v_call: TRBV29-1; cdr3_aa: CSVEDPGTLLPFGGYTF
d_call: NA; j_call: TRBJ2-2; v_call: TRBV7-2; cdr3_aa: CASSLLGPGAGELFF
d_call: NA; j_call: TRBJ2-7; v_call: TRBV5-6; cdr3_aa: CASSLPRVYEQYF
d_call: NA; j_call: TRBJ1-1; v_call: TRBV5-1; cdr3_aa: CASSLVPNTEAFF
d_call: NA; j_call: TRBJ1-5; v_call: TRBV24-1; cdr3_aa: CATSDPLIGHPQHF
d_call: NA; j_call: TRBJ1-4; v_call: TRBV24-1; cdr3_aa: CATSDELNEKLLF
d_call: TRBD2; j_call: TRBJ2-1; v_call: TRBV4-2; cdr3_aa: CASSPLAGSSYNEQFF
d_call: NA; j_call: TRBJ2-7; v_call: TRBV10-2; cdr3_aa: CASSGQNYEQYF
d_call: NA; j_call: TRBJ2-2; v_call: TRBV4-1; cdr3_aa: CASSQDGYANTGELFF
d_call: NA; j_call: TRBJ1-6; v_call: TRBV27; cdr3_aa: CASTGMNSPLHF
d_call: NA; j_call: TRBJ1-2; v_call: TRBV7-9; cdr3_aa: CASSLPQNYGYTF
d_call: NA; j_call: TRBJ2-5; v_call: TRBV19; cdr3_aa: CASSIGPASETQYF
d_call: NA; j_call: TRBJ2-2; v_call: TRBV30; cdr3_aa: CAWSPLIRGNTGELFF
d_call: NA; j_call: TRBJ2-5; v_call: TRBV24-1; cdr3_aa: CATSDLLGNQETQYF
d_call: NA; j_call: TRBJ1-4; v_call: TRBV7-9; cdr3_aa: CASSVRANEKLFF
d_call: TRBD1; j_call: TRBJ2-1; v_call: TRBV19; cdr3_aa: CASNTPRTGFNEQFF
d_call: NA; j_call: TRBJ1-6; v_call: TRBV20-1; cdr3_aa: CSARDESGHSPLHF
d_call: NA; j_call: TRBJ2-3; v_call: TRBV11-2; cdr3_aa: CASSSGPALMADTQYF
d_call: NA; j_call: TRBJ2-3; v_call: TRBV7-3; cdr3_aa: CASSPRDTDTQYF
d_call: NA; j_call: TRBJ1-2; v_call: TRBV5-5; cdr3_aa: CASSLALNYGYTF
d_call: TRBD1; j_call: TRBJ1-3; v_call: TRBV28; cdr3_aa: CAPPRDSGGNTIYF
d_call: NA; j_call: TRBJ2-1; v_call: TRBV29-1; cdr3_aa: CSVAGGAAYNEQFF
d_call: NA; j_call: TRBJ1-2; v_call: TRBV24-1; cdr3_aa: CATSAAGSSEGYTF
d_call: NA; j_call: TRBJ1-5; v_call: TRBV15; cdr3_aa: CATSRDGQGNQPQHF
d_call: NA; j_call: TRBJ2-5; v_call: TRBV7-2; cdr3_aa: CASSYWTGQETQYF
d_call: NA; j_call: TRBJ1-5; v_call: TRBV20-1; cdr3_aa: CSAATSNQPQHF
d_call: TRBD1; j_call: TRBJ2-7; v_call: TRBV7-8; cdr3_aa: CASSLARDRPYEQYF
d_call: NA; j_call: TRBJ1-5; v_call: TRBV5-6; cdr3_aa: CASSLSAVSNQPQHF
d_call: TRBD1; j_call: TRBJ1-1; v_call: TRBV2; cdr3_aa: CASTRQGAKNTEAFF
d_call: TRBD1; j_call: TRBJ2-2; v_call: TRBV4-2; cdr3_aa: CASSPPFRGQPTGELFF
d_call: NA; j_call: TRBJ1-4; v_call: TRBV28; cdr3_aa: CTSIGSGKLFF
d_call: NA; j_call: TRBJ1-6; v_call: TRBV5-1; cdr3_aa: CASLGQRSSYNSPLHF
d_call: NA; j_call: TRBJ1-5; v_call: TRBV20-1; cdr3_aa: CSAKISGTGNQPQHF
d_call: TRBD1; j_call: TRBJ2-5; v_call: TRBV20-1; cdr3_aa: CSAPGGTGGEETQYF
d_call: TRBD1; j_call: TRBJ1-1; v_call: TRBV20-1; cdr3_aa: CSATTGGWGKNTEAFF
d_call: TRBD1; j_call: TRBJ1-2; v_call: TRBV6-1; cdr3_aa: CASSPTGGGYGYTF
d_call: NA; j_call: TRBJ1-1; v_call: TRBV4-3; cdr3_aa: CASSQDGGWGAFF
d_call: TRBD2; j_call: TRBJ2-3; v_call: TRBV29-1; cdr3_aa: CSVEGSGWVSDTQYF
d_call: NA; j_call: TRBJ1-2; v_call: TRBV19; cdr3_aa: CATPKGRGYGYTF
d_call: TRBD1; j_call: TRBJ1-1; v_call: TRBV29-1; cdr3_aa: CSVATGVTEAFF
d_call: NA; j_call: TRBJ1-6; v_call: TRBV7-9; cdr3_aa: CASSLLQRRTPLHF
d_call: NA; j_call: TRBJ1-4; v_call: TRBV7-2; cdr3_aa: CASSLVPRVGEKLFF
d_call: NA; j_call: TRBJ1-2; v_call: TRBV25-1; cdr3_aa: CASSAIQGLYGYTF
d_call: NA; j_call: TRBJ1-6; v_call: TRBV28; cdr3_aa: CASSPDRQSSYNSPLHF
d_call: NA; j_call: TRBJ2-1; v_call: TRBV20-1; cdr3_aa: CSARDPEGSSYNEQFF
d_call: NA; j_call: TRBJ2-4; v_call: TRBV3-1; cdr3_aa: CASSQERLARNIQYF
d_call: NA; j_call: TRBJ2-5; v_call: TRBV7-9; cdr3_aa: CASSLASPGRRGVTQYF
d_call: NA; j_call: TRBJ2-7; v_call: TRBV5-6; cdr3_aa: CASSLGAGTYEQYF
d_call: NA; j_call: TRBJ2-3; v_call: TRBV4-1; cdr3_aa: CASSQDDRWGGGTDTQCF
d_call: NA; j_call: TRBJ2-1; v_call: TRBV7-3; cdr3_aa: CASSLGLGNEQFF
d_call: TRBD1; j_call: TRBJ2-7; v_call: TRBV5-1; cdr3_aa: CASSFTGTAYEQYF
d_call: NA; j_call: TRBJ2-1; v_call: TRBV7-3; cdr3_aa: CASSLGGKTYNEQFF
d_call: TRBD2; j_call: TRBJ2-1; v_call: TRBV7-2; cdr3_aa: CASSLGLAGEQFF
d_call: NA; j_call: TRBJ1-5; v_call: TRBV12-3/TRBV12-4; cdr3_aa: CASSLRGRGNQPQHF